The 22 T cell receptor beta chains given below trace back to one sample, sequenced in a study of blood T cell repertoires in COVID-19 (dated by TCRdb to 2018 to 2020). The method was the immunoSEQ multiplex PCR assay. TCRdb carries this immuneACCESS record with in-frame sequences only. Its versions omit some clonotypes, under half of them owing to an unresolved V gene in the studies checked, with the rest unexplained. Across this sample there are 60,000 or so clones, with roughly 74% seen only once. The ten largest clonotypes hold over 25% of the sample. The sequencing input was peripheral blood. The receptors stem from a woman over 75 with acute or convalescent COVID-19.

The V call is TRBV28, the J call TRBJ1-1; 12 nucleotides match TRBD1. The CDR3 sequence is 15 residues long. J was trimmed by 1 base and V by 8 bases; bases with no gene match: 5. Germline values: CDR1 MDHEN, CDR2 SYDVKM. The CDR3: CASRDRGPGNTEAFF. The CDR3 DNA sequence: TGTGCCAGCCGGGACAGGGGGCCGGGGAACACTGAAGCTTTCTTT.

This clone was seen only once. The J gene is TRBJ2-7, the V gene TRBV6-5; tentative D call: TRBD2 (6 bases). Trimming cost V 7 bases and J 7 bases, with 23 bases left between them. The CDR3 spans 15 residues. Germline-derived CDR1 and CDR2 are MNHEY and SVGAGI. CDR3 protein: CASMARGAGSEEQYF. The CDR3 DNA sequence: TGTGCCAGCATGGCCCGGGGAGCGGGCTCGGAAGAGCAGTACTTC.

The gene calls are TRBV19 and TRBJ2-5, with 10 bases lining up with TRBD1. This CDR3 is 15 amino acids long. The V gene end was trimmed by 7 bases and the J gene end by 5 bases; junction bases not matched to a gene: 10. Germline V gives CDR1 LNHDA, CDR2 SQIVND (reference sequence). The DNA of the CDR3 is TGTGCCAGTACCAGCCAGACAGGGGGCAAGGAGACCCAGTACTTC. Its protein product is CASTSQTGGKETQYF.

V is TRBV19 and J is TRBJ1-1, with a tentative D call TRBD1 (5 bases). Trimming stripped 6 bases from V and 6 bases from J, with 17 bases between. CDR3 length equals 14 residues. Germline lookup yields CDR1 LNHDA and CDR2 SQIVND (reference sequence). The CDR3 nucleotides are TGTGCCAGTAGCCCGGGGGGAGGGCGGGCTGAAGCTTTCTTT. Translation gives CASSPGGGRAEAFF.

The chain joins TRBV6-1 to TRBJ1-3, with D uncertain. The CDR3 sequence is 13 residues long. Germline V gives CDR1 MNHNS, CDR2 SASEGT. Deletions cut 0 bases from V and 4 bases from J, with 4 bases between. The CDR3 DNA reads TGTGCCAGCAGTGAAGCGAGGGGAAACACCATATATTTT. Translated: CASSEARGNTIYF.

V gene TRBV27 combines with J gene TRBJ2-7, with TRBD1 matching over 10 bases. After removal of 8 bases from V and 7 bases from J, the junction contained 17 bases not matched to a gene. The CDR3 extends over 16 amino acids. CDR1 and CDR2 from the germline V gene are MNHEY and SMNVEV (reference sequence). Here the CDR3 DNA reads TGTGCCAGCTCAATCCTCCGGGACAGGGGATCGGGGGAGCAGTACTTC. This translates into CASSILRDRGSGEQYF.

This clone came up a few times. V usage is TRBV18 and J usage is TRBJ1-1; 8 bases line up with TRBD1. The CDR3 extends over 16 amino acids. Germline values: CDR1 KGHSH, CDR2 LQKENI. The V and J ends lost 5 bases and 4 bases, in that order; junction bases with no gene match: 12. The CDR3 nucleotides are TGTGCCAGCTCATCTCAAGCAGGGGGCTCCGGCACTGAAGCTTTCTTT. Translated: CASSSQAGGSGTEAFF.

The chain is built from TRBV3-1 (or the pseudogene TRBV3-2) and TRBJ1-2; perhaps TRBD1 as D (5 bases). This CDR3 spans 14 amino acids. V was cut by 4 bases and J by 3 bases, with 12 bases left in between. Germline V lookup: CDR1 LGHDT, CDR2 YNNKEL (reference sequence). CDR3 nucleotide sequence: TGTGCCAGCAGCCCGCGACAGAGCCACTATGGCTACACCTTC. This encodes CASSPRQSHYGYTF.

The chain is built from TRBV27 and TRBJ2-5, with D possibly being TRBD1 (6 bases). CDR3 length equals 16 residues. The ends were cut back, 0 bases at V and 7 bases at J, with 18 bases in the middle. Germline CDR1 is MNHEY and CDR2 is SMNVEV (reference sequence). CDR3 residues: CASSLSVRGTPATQYF. The CDR3 region has the DNA TGTGCCAGCAGTTTATCTGTTAGGGGGACACCTGCGACCCAGTACTTC.

This sequence joins TRBV9 and TRBJ2-2; TRBD1 matches 8 bases. The CDR3 length is 16 residues. Germline CDR1 and CDR2: SGDLS and YYNGEE. Trimming took 0 bases from V and 4 from J; bases not matched to a gene: 5. CDR3 coding DNA: TGTGCCAGCAGCGTAGCTGGACAGGGCCGCACCGGGGAGCTGTTTTTT. Its protein is CASSVAGQGRTGELFF.

CDR3 bases: TGTGCCAGTAGGGAACTAGCGGGAGGGTGGGAGCAGTTCTTC. It codes for CASRELAGGWEQFF. The rearrangement joins TRBV27 to TRBJ2-1; TRBD2 matches 13 bases. Trimming at V came to 9 bases and at J to 10 bases, leaving 9 bases not matched to a gene. The CDR3 is 14 amino acids. Germline V gives CDR1 MNHEY, CDR2 SMNVEV (reference sequence).

This rearrangement joins TRBV6-5 to TRBJ2-2; TRBD2 matches at 7 bases. The CDR3 is 16 residues long. V lost 0 bases and J lost 6; bases outside the gene matches: 7. CDR1 MNHEY and CDR2 SVGAGI come from the germline V gene. CDR3 sequence (DNA): TGTGCCAGCAGTTACTCAGGGCGGGAGAGGGCCGGGGAGCTGTTTTTT. Its translation is CASSYSGRERAGELFF.

The chain uses TRBV21-1 and TRBJ1-1; TRBD1, the table's D call, lacks a check against the DNA. TRBV21-1 is listed as a pseudogene. The CDR3 loop spans 22 amino acids. CDR3: CASSKLSAARPGQGDGDTEAFF. The CDR3 coding sequence is TGTGCCAGCAGCAAATTGTCCGCGGCGCGCCCGGGACAGGGGGACGGGGACACTGAAGCTTTCTTT.

The chain carries TRBV7-2 and TRBJ2-7, with D perhaps TRBD2 (6 bases). Trimming stripped 2 bases from V and 3 bases from J, with 14 bases between. The CDR3 consists of 15 residues. Germline-derived CDR1 and CDR2 are SGHTA and FQGNSA. The CDR3 reads CASSLSLGRGYEQYF. DNA of the CDR3: TGTGCCAGCAGCTTAAGTCTCGGGCGGGGCTACGAGCAGTACTTC.

The chain couples TRBV24-1 to TRBJ2-5; D may be TRBD1 (6 bases). CDR1 is KGHDR, CDR2 SFDVKD, per germline. The germline V and J ends were trimmed by 4 bases and 7 bases, with 18 bases remaining between them. The CDR3 extends over 15 amino acids. CDR3 amino acids: CATSDPDSPSGTQYF. In DNA, the CDR3 is TGTGCCACCAGTGACCCGGACAGTCCAAGTGGGACCCAGTACTTC.

The V and J genes are TRBV5-6 and TRBJ1-1; D not certain. Per germline, CDR1 SGHDT and CDR2 YYEEEE. The V end lost 5 bases, the J end lost 6 bases, and 11 bases lay between the germline ends. This CDR3 comprises 12 residues. In nucleotides, the CDR3 is TGTGCCAGCAGTCCAGGAGGTTCTGAAGCTTTCTTT. Residues: CASSPGGSEAFF.

This chain connects TRBV18 to TRBJ1-6; D is undetermined. Germline lookup yields CDR1 KGHSH and CDR2 LQKENI. The CDR3 spans 13 residues. Trimming removed 3 bases from V and 14 bases from J, with 14 bases in between. The CDR3 bases are TGTGCCAGCTCACCGGACCTCAAGGGAGCCCTCCACTTT. Its translation: CASSPDLKGALHF.

This clone showed up just a few times. V gene TRBV28 combines with J gene TRBJ2-1, with 8 bases matching TRBD1. The CDR3 totals 16 residues. Germline-derived CDR1 and CDR2 are MDHEN and SYDVKM. J was trimmed by 6 bases and V by 1 base; bases with no gene match: 8. CDR3 sequence reads: CASSLLGRTGSNEQFF. CDR3 DNA: TGTGCCAGCAGTTTATTGGGGCGGACAGGGTCCAATGAGCAGTTCTTC.

The chain has TRBV7-2 and TRBJ1-5; possible D gene TRBD1, 5 bases. The germline V gene encodes CDR1 SGHTA and CDR2 FQGNSA. V was pared by 7 bases and J by 2 bases, with 15 bases between. This CDR3 has 15 residues. The CDR3 protein is CASNPGITGNQPQHF. In DNA form, the CDR3 reads TGTGCCAGCAACCCAGGGATTACAGGCAATCAGCCCCAGCATTTT.

This chain uses TRBV11-3 with TRBJ2-1; D remains unclear. The germline CDR1 and CDR2 sequences are SGHNT and YENEEA. This CDR3 is built from 16 residues. V was clipped by 7 bases and J by 4 bases, with 20 bases between them. Here the CDR3 reads CASTKSLGPPYNEQFF. Written as DNA, the CDR3 is TGTGCCAGCACCAAGTCCCTAGGCCCTCCTTACAATGAGCAGTTCTTC.

This clone was detected a few times. CDR3: CASSQTNYEQYF. The CDR3 DNA sequence: TGTGCCAGCTCTCAAACTAACTACGAGCAGTACTTC. The V gene is TRBV18, the J gene TRBJ2-7; D is undetermined. V gave up 6 bases and J gave up 3 bases, with 9 bases separating them. Per the germline V gene, CDR1 is KGHSH and CDR2 is LQKENI. The CDR3 spans 12 residues.

The V call is TRBV15, the J call TRBJ2-5, with 8 bases that match TRBD1. Germline loops: CDR1 LNHNV, CDR2 YYDKDF (reference sequence). V shed 2 bases, J shed 5 bases, and the junction held 7 bases outside the gene matches. The CDR3 runs to 15 residues. For the CDR3, the DNA is TGTGCCACCAGCAGAAACAGGGGGTTGGGCGAGACCCAGTACTTC. Translated: CATSRNRGLGETQYF.